The 9 T cell receptor beta chains below come from one sample, sequenced in a study of CD8 T cells in ankylosing spondylitis (dated by TCRdb to 2017 to 2019). Libraries were constructed by 5' RACE. Data came from an Illumina HiSeq 2500. TCRdb ran its own pipeline on the public reads, namely fastp trimming at Q25 and MiXCR clone calling, and kept in-frame beta chains. Entries are consolidated by CDR3 protein sequence, retaining the most common genes and DNA. This sample holds fewer than 250,000 distinct CDR3 sequences; more than 25% were observed only once. The top ten clones comprise under 8% of the sample. The specimen was blood, either unsorted or a sorted T cell fraction (not recorded which). All receptors derive from a male donor with ankylosing spondylitis or in good health (not recorded which).

The V gene is TRBV6-1, the J gene TRBJ2-1; TRBD1 aligns across 9 bases. Germline V gives CDR1 MNHNS, CDR2 SASEGT. V lost 7 bases, J lost 10 bases, and 8 bases stayed unmatched. This CDR3 has 13 residues. Here the CDR3 DNA reads TGTGCCAGCACCATGACAGGGGGGGTCGAGCAGTTCTTC. Encoded protein: CASTMTGGVEQFF.

Ten or more counts support this clonotype. The chain carries TRBV25-1 and TRBJ2-5; D not certain. The CDR3 is made up of 12 amino acids. The V end was cut by 6 bases, the J end by 2 bases, with 7 bases between. From germline, CDR1 is MGHDK and CDR2 SYGVNS. The CDR3 nucleotides are TGTGCCAGCAGAAGGGAACAAGAGACCCAGTACTTC. This gives the protein CASRREQETQYF.

The rearrangement uses TRBV11-2 and TRBJ2-1, with TRBD2 matching over 10 bases. V lost 4 bases and J lost 7; bases outside the gene matches: 10. The CDR3 extends over 16 amino acids. The germline CDR1 and CDR2 sequences are SGHAT and FQNNGV. CDR3 region: CASSSLTSGRGNEQFF. CDR3 bases: TGTGCCAGCAGCTCCTTGACTAGCGGGCGAGGGAATGAGCAGTTCTTC. Full variable domain (outside the CDR3, taken from reference TRBV11-2 and TRBJ2-1): EAGVAQSPRYKIIEKRQSVAFWCNPISGHATLYWYQQILGQGPKLLIQFQNNGVVDDSQLPKDRFSAERLKGVDSTLKIQPAKLEDSAVYLCASSSLTSGRGNEQFFGPGTRLTVL.

This clonotype has at least ten counts. The chain uses TRBV12-3 or TRBV12-4 and TRBJ2-7, with 8 nucleotides matching TRBD2. The CDR3 covers 14 residues. The V gene end was trimmed by 4 bases and the J gene end by 3 bases; junction bases not matched to a gene: 5. The CDR3 DNA is TGTGCCAGCAGTTATAGCGGGACTGGCTACGAGCAGTACTTC. This sequence encodes CASSYSGTGYEQYF.

The table lists this clonotype with many counts. The rearrangement uses TRBV10-3 and TRBJ2-2; 7 nucleotides agree with TRBD2. V was pared by 3 bases and J by 5 bases, with 9 bases of the junction left unmatched. Germline CDR1 and CDR2: ENHRY and SYGVKD. The length of the CDR3 is 16 residues. In DNA form, the CDR3 reads TGTGCCATCAGTGAAGGCCAGAACGGGGGGACCGGGGAGCTGTTTTTT. It specifies CAISEGQNGGTGELFF.

The J gene is TRBJ1-1, the V gene TRBV29-1; 7 bases line up with TRBD1. The junction had 7 bases not matched to a gene; V was cut back by 5 bases and J by 4 bases. Germline V lookup: CDR1 SQVTM, CDR2 ANQGSEA. The CDR3 extends over 13 amino acids. The CDR3 sequence: CSVRQGLGTEAFF. CDR3 DNA sequence: TGCAGCGTTAGACAGGGTTTGGGCACTGAAGCTTTCTTT. The full variable domain, its missing parts supplied by reference TRBV29-1 and TRBJ1-1, is SAVISQKPSRDICQRGTSLTIQCQVDSQVTMMFWYRQQPGQSLTLIATANQGSEATYESGFVIDKFPISRPNLTFSTLTVSNMSPEDSSIYLCSVRQGLGTEAFFGQGTRLTVV.

This clonotype was found once. The V and J genes are TRBV29-1 and TRBJ2-2; 10 bases match TRBD1. The CDR3 extends over 14 amino acids. Germline CDR1 and CDR2: SQVTM and ANQGSEA. The trim removed 4 bases at V and 7 bases at J, leaving 6 bases unmatched. The CDR3 sequence: CSVGMGQGFGELFF. The CDR3 bases are TGCAGCGTTGGAATGGGACAGGGGTTCGGGGAGCTGTTTTTT.

This clonotype has ten or more counts. V is TRBV7-2 and J is TRBJ2-1; 7 nucleotides line up with TRBD2. The length of the CDR3 is 15 residues. In germline, CDR1 is SGHTA, CDR2 FQGNSA. The trim removed 4 bases at V and 2 bases at J, leaving 5 bases unmatched. The CDR3 region has the DNA TGTGCCAGCAGCTCAGCGGGGCCAGCCTACAATGAGCAGTTCTTC. Amino acids: CASSSAGPAYNEQFF.

In this sample, this clonotype turned up many times. The rearrangement links TRBV5-6 to TRBJ1-5; unclear D gene. The germline CDR1 and CDR2 sequences are SGHDT and YYEEEE. V was shortened by 4 bases and J by 2 bases, with 13 bases between the two germline ends. This CDR3 region has 15 residues. CDR3 loop: CASSKYVGGNQPQHF. The CDR3 coding sequence is TGTGCCAGCAGCAAATACGTGGGTGGCAATCAGCCCCAGCATTTT.